The 28 T cell receptor beta chains below were found in one sample sequenced in a study of brain T cells in children with intractable seizures. Repertoires were generated with immunoSEQ multiplex PCR, while TCRdb's copy carries only in-frame clones and drops some. Seen here are 88,000 or so clones, approximately 89% observed once, and the top ten hold approximately 25%. Sequences were derived from peripheral blood, sampled at surgery. The receptors stem from a girl aged 2-10 years with Rasmussen encephalitis and intractable seizures.

The count of this clone is one. The chain recombines TRBV25-1 with TRBJ1-5; tentative D call: TRBD1 (5 bases). Per the germline V gene, CDR1 is MGHDK and CDR2 is SYGVNS. V lost 3 bases and J 2 bases, leaving 5 bases between the germline ends. The CDR3 sequence is 13 residues long. The CDR3 sequence: CASSDRGNQPQHF. The DNA of the CDR3 is TGTGCCAGCAGTGACAGGGGCAATCAGCCCCAGCATTTT.

Here the CDR3 DNA reads TGCGCCAGCAGCCGGCAGAACACTGAAGCTTTCTTT. It encodes CASSRQNTEAFF. The chain combines TRBV5-1 with TRBJ1-1; D unresolved. From germline, CDR1 is SGHRS and CDR2 YFSETQ. There are 12 residues in the CDR3. V gave up 4 bases and J gave up 1 base, with 5 bases separating them. Full variable domain (rest looked up from reference TRBV5-1 and TRBJ1-1): KAGVTQTPRYLIKTRGQQVTLSCSPISGHRSVSWYQQTPGQGLQFLFEYFSETQRNKGNFPGRFSGRQFSNSRSEMNVSTLELGDSALYLCASSRQNTEAFFGQGTRLTVV.

This chain uses TRBV27 with TRBJ1-6, with D maybe TRBD1 (5 bases). Germline CDR1 MNHEY, CDR2 SMNVEV (reference sequence). The CDR3 sequence is 14 residues long. Trimming removed 3 bases at V and 7 bases at J, with 10 bases between. CDR3 nucleotides: TGTGCCAGCAGTTTTTCGGGGGGGAATTCACCCCTCCACTTT. It encodes CASSFSGGNSPLHF.

The chain is built from TRBV12-3 or TRBV12-4 and TRBJ2-7, with 11 bases aligning to TRBD1. Unmatched junction bases numbered 1, after V lost 3 bases and J lost 6 bases. CDR3 length: 13 amino acids. CDR3 in DNA: TGTGCCAGCAGTTTCGGGACAGGGGGCGAGCAGTACTTC. Amino acids: CASSFGTGGEQYF.

This clone was observed once. This sequence joins TRBV3-1 (or the pseudogene TRBV3-2) and TRBJ2-7; 8 bases align to TRBD2. CDR3 length equals 15 residues. V was clipped by 0 bases and J by 2 bases; unmatched bases: 3. The germline V gene has CDR1 LGHDT and CDR2 YNNKEL (reference sequence). CDR3 nucleotides: TGTGCCAGCAGCCAAGATCTAGCGGGCCCCTACGAGCAGTACTTC. Encoded protein: CASSQDLAGPYEQYF.

The chain has TRBV6-5 and TRBJ2-2; perhaps TRBD1 as D (5 bases). This CDR3 has 14 amino acids. Germline CDR1 reads MNHEY; CDR2 reads SVGAGI. V was shortened by 6 bases and J by 1 base, with 9 bases between the two germline ends. In DNA form, the CDR3 reads TGTGCCAGCAGGGCAGGGTGGAACACCGGGGAGCTGTTTTTT. It encodes CASRAGWNTGELFF.

A single count supports this clone. This chain uses TRBV7-9 with TRBJ1-1, with TRBD1 as a possible D gene (5 bases). V was pared by 6 bases and J by 4 bases, with 12 bases between. CDR1 SEHNR and CDR2 FQNEAQ come from the germline V gene (reference sequence). The CDR3 is 13 amino acids. The CDR3 protein is CASSPTGTTEAFF. In nucleotides, the CDR3 is TGTGCCAGCAGTCCTACAGGAACCACTGAAGCTTTCTTT.

The rearrangement joins TRBV5-6 to TRBJ1-1; TRBD1 is a possible D gene (6 bases). Per germline, CDR1 SGHDT and CDR2 YYEEEE. The CDR3 covers 11 residues. With 4 bases removed from V and 5 bases from J, the gap between germline ends came to 6 bases. CDR3 nucleotides: TGTGCCAGCAGCCAGGGGACTGAAGCTTTCTTT. As protein: CASSQGTEAFF.

The chain couples TRBV19 to TRBJ1-2, with D possibly being TRBD1 (5 bases). Between the trimmed V and J ends, which lost 1 base and 8 bases, there was a span of 17 bases. Germline V gene sequence: CDR1 LNHDA, CDR2 SQIVND (reference sequence). The CDR3 totals 15 residues. This CDR3 is CASSIGFGSGGGYTF. As DNA, the CDR3 is TGTGCCAGTAGTATAGGGTTCGGGAGCGGGGGAGGCTACACCTTC.

This clone turned up a few times. The chain is built from TRBV19 and TRBJ1-4; 10 nucleotides match TRBD1. Germline-derived CDR1 and CDR2 are LNHDA and SQIVND (reference sequence). This CDR3 has 15 amino acids. The J segment lost 10 bases and the V segment lost 3 bases, leaving 8 bases of the junction unmatched. The CDR3 protein is CASSIYGTGAGKLFF. The CDR3 region has the DNA TGTGCCAGTAGTATCTACGGGACAGGGGCCGGAAAACTGTTTTTT.

The V call is TRBV3-1 (or the pseudogene TRBV3-2), the J call TRBJ1-6, with a weak D call TRBD1 (5 bases). V lost 4 bases and J lost 8, with 12 bases in between. CDR3 size: 14 residues. Germline lookup yields CDR1 LGHDT and CDR2 YNNKEL (reference sequence). In nucleotides, the CDR3 is TGTGCCAGCAGCCGGTCCAGGGACGATTCACCCCTCCACTTT. The encoded protein is CASSRSRDDSPLHF.

The chain couples TRBV6-1 to TRBJ2-5, with D perhaps TRBD1 or TRBD2 (5 bases each). There are 15 residues in the CDR3. V lost 0 bases to trimming and J lost 2 bases, with 10 bases between them. Germline CDR1 MNHNS, CDR2 SASEGT. This CDR3 reads CASSEALGPQETQYF. The CDR3 coding sequence is TGTGCCAGCAGTGAAGCGTTGGGACCTCAAGAGACCCAGTACTTC.

This chain joins TRBV19 and TRBJ1-5, with D uncertain. V lost 3 bases to trimming and J lost 7 bases, with 13 bases between them. This CDR3 spans 14 amino acids. Per the germline V gene, CDR1 is LNHDA and CDR2 is SQIVND (reference sequence). The CDR3: CASSIPLGVQPQHF. For the CDR3, the DNA is TGTGCCAGTAGTATTCCCCTGGGAGTCCAGCCCCAGCATTTT. The full variable domain, rest sourced from reference TRBV19 and TRBJ1-5, is DGGITQSPKYLFRKEGQNVTLSCEQNLNHDAMYWYRQDPGQGLRLIYYSQIVNDFQKGDIAEGYSVSREKKESFPLTVTSAQKNPTAFYLCASSIPLGVQPQHFGDGTRLSIL.

V is TRBV9 and J is TRBJ1-6; D unclear. This CDR3 has 15 residues. Trimming left V 4 bases short and J 7 bases short, with 15 bases between. The germline V gene encodes CDR1 SGDLS and CDR2 YYNGEE. This chain's CDR3 is CASSTTAARNSPLHF. CDR3 bases: TGTGCCAGCAGCACCACGGCCGCCCGAAATTCACCCCTCCACTTT. Full variable domain (outside the CDR3, taken from reference TRBV9 and TRBJ1-6): DSGVTQTPKHLITATGQRVTLRCSPRSGDLSVYWYQQSLDQGLQFLIQYYNGEERAKGNILERFSAQQFPDLHSELNLSSLELGDSALYFCASSTTAARNSPLHFGNGTRLTVT.

The chain links TRBV19 to TRBJ2-3, with D hard to call. The germline V gene has CDR1 LNHDA and CDR2 SQIVND (reference sequence). This CDR3 comprises 14 residues. V lost 4 bases and J 4 bases, leaving 12 bases between the germline ends. The CDR3 spells CASSSDVGPDTQYF. CDR3 in DNA: TGTGCCAGTAGTAGTGATGTAGGGCCAGATACGCAGTATTTT.

The chain combines TRBV10-3 with TRBJ2-1; TRBD1 is a possible D gene (5 bases). The CDR3 spans 17 residues. Looked up from germline, CDR1 is ENHRY and CDR2 is SYGVKD. Between the trimmed V and J ends, which lost 0 bases and 6 bases, there was a span of 18 bases. In DNA form, the CDR3 reads TGTGCCATCAGTGAGTCGTCGGCGGCAGGGCGGTTCAATGAGCAGTTCTTC. It specifies CAISESSAAGRFNEQFF.

The V gene is TRBV19, the J gene TRBJ1-6, with 11 bases fitting TRBD1. CDR3 length: 15 amino acids. Germline trimming cut 5 bases from V and 10 bases from J; bases unmatched to any gene: 7. Germline CDR1 and CDR2: LNHDA and SQIVND (reference sequence). The CDR3 DNA follows: TGTGCCAGTAGTGTGAGGGACAGGGGGGACTCACCCCTCCACTTT. Translating gives CASSVRDRGDSPLHF.

V usage is TRBV28 and J usage is TRBJ2-1; D perhaps matches TRBD2 (6 bases). Germline assignment: CDR1 MDHEN and CDR2 SYDVKM. Deletions cut 4 bases from V and 2 bases from J, with 15 bases between. This CDR3 region has 16 residues. The CDR3 DNA sequence: TGTGCCAGCAGTTCACGAGCTAGCGAGACCTACAATGAGCAGTTCTTC. It is translated as CASSSRASETYNEQFF.

The count of this clone is one. The CDR3 coding sequence is TGTGCCAGCAGCTTGGGACAGGTCCGAACTAATGAAAAACTGTTTTTT. It codes for CASSLGQVRTNEKLFF. The chain joins TRBV7-2 to TRBJ1-4; TRBD1 matches 8 bases. With 3 bases clipped from V and 1 base from J, the junction kept 4 bases outside the gene matches. The CDR3 has 16 residues. Germline CDR1 reads SGHTA; CDR2 reads FQGNSA.

The chain couples TRBV24-1 to TRBJ2-1; tentatively, D is TRBD2 (5 bases). The CDR3 is 15 amino acids. In germline, CDR1 is KGHDR, CDR2 SFDVKD. The V gene lost 4 bases and the J gene lost 6 bases, with 15 bases spanning the gap. DNA of the CDR3: TGTGCCACCAGTGACAGAACCCTACTAGGCAATGAGCAGTTCTTC. Protein sequence: CATSDRTLLGNEQFF.

J is TRBJ1-5 and V is TRBV24-1; D is ambiguous. Germline V gives CDR1 KGHDR, CDR2 SFDVKD. The CDR3 sequence is 15 residues long. The ends were cut back, 4 bases at V and 0 bases at J, with 9 bases in the middle. The CDR3 nucleotides are TGTGCCACCAGTGACAGGAGTTATAGCAATCAGCCCCAGCATTTT. This gives the protein CATSDRSYSNQPQHF.

This clone showed up just once. The chain couples TRBV4-1 to TRBJ1-1; no reliable D call. The CDR3 length is 14 residues. The germline V gene has CDR1 MGHRA and CDR2 YSYEKL. V was clipped by 0 bases and J by 7 bases, with 12 bases between them. The CDR3 DNA follows: TGCGCCAGCAGCCAAGATGGGATAAAAGGTGAAGCTTTCTTT. The encoded protein is CASSQDGIKGEAFF.

CDR3 in DNA: TGTGCCAGCAGTTTTAGGTTGGGAATCGGCGAGAGCTATGAGCAGTTCTTC. Translation: CASSFRLGIGESYEQFF. The chain employs TRBV27 and TRBJ2-1; unclear D gene. Trimming stripped 3 bases from V and 8 bases from J, with 23 bases between. Germline CDR1 reads MNHEY; CDR2 reads SMNVEV (reference sequence). The CDR3 consists of 17 residues.

This chain joins TRBV4-1 and TRBJ2-7, with unresolved D. The V end was cut by 0 bases, the J end by 0 bases, with 12 bases between. From germline, CDR1 is MGHRA and CDR2 YSYEKL. This CDR3 is 16 amino acids long. CDR3 protein: CASSQEPPRSSYEQYF. Written as DNA, the CDR3 is TGCGCCAGCAGCCAAGAACCCCCCCGGAGCTCCTACGAGCAGTACTTC.

The V and J genes are TRBV27 and TRBJ1-5, with 7 bases identical to TRBD1. This CDR3 contains 14 residues. The J segment lost 9 bases and the V segment lost 3 bases, leaving 8 bases of the junction unmatched. Germline assignment: CDR1 MNHEY and CDR2 SMNVEV (reference sequence). The CDR3 reads CASSFGRGVRPQHF. The DNA of the CDR3 is TGTGCCAGCAGTTTTGGCAGGGGGGTACGGCCCCAGCATTTT.

The V and J genes are TRBV10-2 and TRBJ1-2; D remains unclear. Per germline, CDR1 WSHSY and CDR2 SAAADI. The CDR3 extends over 14 amino acids. With 0 bases removed from V and 3 bases from J, the gap between germline ends came to 8 bases. The CDR3 sequence is CASSESAVYYGYTF. DNA of the CDR3: TGCGCCAGCAGTGAGTCGGCAGTTTACTATGGCTACACCTTC.

The chain is built from TRBV7-8 and TRBJ1-5; the D gene is possibly TRBD1 (5 bases). This CDR3 comprises 15 residues. V lost 1 base, J lost 2 bases, and 9 bases lay in between. Germline V gene lookup returns CDR1 SGHVS and CDR2 FQNEAQ. CDR3 in amino acids: CASSLDGAGNQPQHF. DNA for the CDR3: TGTGCCAGCAGCTTAGACGGGGCAGGCAATCAGCCCCAGCATTTT.

In DNA, the CDR3 is TGTGCCAGCAGAAGGACAGGCTCGGACCTCTATGGCTACACCTTC. Amino acid sequence: CASRRTGSDLYGYTF. The V and J genes are TRBV5-4 and TRBJ1-2; 7 bases line up with TRBD1. The germline CDR1 and CDR2 sequences are SGHNT and YYREEE (reference sequence). V trimming: 5 bases; J trimming: 4 bases; junction bases outside the gene matches: 11. This CDR3 is built from 15 residues.